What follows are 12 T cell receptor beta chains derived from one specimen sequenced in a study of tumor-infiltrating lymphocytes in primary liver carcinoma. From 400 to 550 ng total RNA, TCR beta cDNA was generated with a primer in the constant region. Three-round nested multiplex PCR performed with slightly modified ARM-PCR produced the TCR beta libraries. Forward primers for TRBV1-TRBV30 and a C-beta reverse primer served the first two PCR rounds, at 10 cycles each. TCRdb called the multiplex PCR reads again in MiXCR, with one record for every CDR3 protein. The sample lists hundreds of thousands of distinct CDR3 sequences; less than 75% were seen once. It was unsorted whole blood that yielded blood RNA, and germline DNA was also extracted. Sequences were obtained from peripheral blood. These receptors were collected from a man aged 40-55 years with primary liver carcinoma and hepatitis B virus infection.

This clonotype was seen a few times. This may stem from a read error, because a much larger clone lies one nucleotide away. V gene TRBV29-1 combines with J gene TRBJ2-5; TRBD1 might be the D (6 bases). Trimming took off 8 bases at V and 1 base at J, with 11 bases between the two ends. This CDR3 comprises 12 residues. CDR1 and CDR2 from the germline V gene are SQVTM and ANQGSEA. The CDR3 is CSCRQAQETQYF. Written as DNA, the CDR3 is TGCAGCTGCAGACAGGCCCAAGAGACCCAGTACTTC.

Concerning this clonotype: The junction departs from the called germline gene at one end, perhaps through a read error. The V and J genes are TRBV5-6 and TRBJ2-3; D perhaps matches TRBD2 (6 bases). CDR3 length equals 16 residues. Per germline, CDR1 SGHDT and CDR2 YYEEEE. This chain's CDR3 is CASTLSSGTRTDTQYF. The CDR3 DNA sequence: TGTGCCAGCACCTTGTCGTCAGGGACTCGCACAGATACGCAGTATTTT.

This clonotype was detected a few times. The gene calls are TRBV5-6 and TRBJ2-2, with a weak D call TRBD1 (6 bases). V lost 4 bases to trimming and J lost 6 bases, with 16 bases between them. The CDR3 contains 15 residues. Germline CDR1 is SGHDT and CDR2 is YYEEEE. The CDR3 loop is CASSRRAGVPGELFF. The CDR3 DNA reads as TGTGCCAGCAGCCGCCGGGCAGGGGTTCCCGGGGAGCTGTTTTTT.

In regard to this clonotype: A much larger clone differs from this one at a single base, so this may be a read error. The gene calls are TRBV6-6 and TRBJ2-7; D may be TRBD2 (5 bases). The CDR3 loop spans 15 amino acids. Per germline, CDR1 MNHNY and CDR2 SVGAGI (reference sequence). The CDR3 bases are TGTGCCGGCAGTTACAGTTCCAGCGGAACCTACGAGCAGTACTTC. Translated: CAGSYSSSGTYEQYF.

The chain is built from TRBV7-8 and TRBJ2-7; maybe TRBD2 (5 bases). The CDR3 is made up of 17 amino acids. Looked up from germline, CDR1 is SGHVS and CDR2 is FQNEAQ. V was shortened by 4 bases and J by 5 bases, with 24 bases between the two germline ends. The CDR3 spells CASSSPRRFGFPNEQYF. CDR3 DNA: TGTGCCAGCAGCTCCCCGCGGAGGTTTGGGTTCCCTAACGAGCAGTACTTC.

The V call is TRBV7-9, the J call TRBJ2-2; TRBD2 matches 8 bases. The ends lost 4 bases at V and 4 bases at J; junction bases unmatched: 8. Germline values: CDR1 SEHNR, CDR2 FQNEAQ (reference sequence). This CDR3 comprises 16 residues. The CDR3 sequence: CASSSTLGGVTGELFF. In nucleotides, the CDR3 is TGTGCCAGCAGCTCTACCCTCGGGGGGGTCACCGGGGAGCTGTTTTTT. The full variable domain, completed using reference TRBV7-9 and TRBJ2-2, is DTGVSQNPRHKITKRGQNVTFRCDPISEHNRLYWYRQTLGQGPEFLTYFQNEAQLEKSRLLSDRFSAERPKGSFSTLEIQRTEQGDSAMYLCASSSTLGGVTGELFFGEGSRLTVL.

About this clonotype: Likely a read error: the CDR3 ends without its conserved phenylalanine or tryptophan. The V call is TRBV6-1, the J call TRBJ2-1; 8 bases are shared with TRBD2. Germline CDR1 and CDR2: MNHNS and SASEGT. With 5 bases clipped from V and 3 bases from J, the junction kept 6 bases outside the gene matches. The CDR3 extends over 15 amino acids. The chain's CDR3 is CASSRREAYYNEQFI. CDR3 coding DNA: TGTGCCAGCAGTAGGCGGGAGGCCTACTACAATGAGCAGTTCATC.

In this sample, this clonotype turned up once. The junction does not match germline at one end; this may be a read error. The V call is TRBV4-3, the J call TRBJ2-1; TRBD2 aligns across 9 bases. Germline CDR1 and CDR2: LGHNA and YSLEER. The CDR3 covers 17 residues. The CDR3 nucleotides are TGCGCCAGCAGCCAAGTGCCCCAAGCGGGAGGTTTGGATGAGCAGTCCTTC. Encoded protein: CASSQVPQAGGLDEQSF.

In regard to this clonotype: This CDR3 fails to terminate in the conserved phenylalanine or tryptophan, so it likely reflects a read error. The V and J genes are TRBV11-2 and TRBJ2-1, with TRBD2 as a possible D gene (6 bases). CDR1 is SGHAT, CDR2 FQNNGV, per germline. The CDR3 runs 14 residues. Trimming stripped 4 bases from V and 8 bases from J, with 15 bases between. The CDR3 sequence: CASSSQVGGDEQFS. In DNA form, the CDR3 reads TGTGCCAGCAGCTCTCAAGTGGGGGGAGATGAGCAGTTCTCC.

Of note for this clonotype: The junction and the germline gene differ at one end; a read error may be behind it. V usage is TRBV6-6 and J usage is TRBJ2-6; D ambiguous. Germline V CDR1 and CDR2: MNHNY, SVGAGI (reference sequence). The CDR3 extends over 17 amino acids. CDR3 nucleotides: TGTGCCGGCATCTTGGACCTAAAGAGCTCTGAGGCCAACGTCCTGACTTTC. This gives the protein CAGILDLKSSEANVLTF.

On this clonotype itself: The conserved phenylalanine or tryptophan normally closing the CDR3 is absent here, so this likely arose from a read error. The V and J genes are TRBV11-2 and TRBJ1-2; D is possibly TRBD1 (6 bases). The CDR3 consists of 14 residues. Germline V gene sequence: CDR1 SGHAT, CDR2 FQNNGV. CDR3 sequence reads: CVSSGRGLDYGYTI. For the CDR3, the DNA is TGTGTCAGCAGCGGCAGGGGTTTGGACTATGGCTACACCATC.

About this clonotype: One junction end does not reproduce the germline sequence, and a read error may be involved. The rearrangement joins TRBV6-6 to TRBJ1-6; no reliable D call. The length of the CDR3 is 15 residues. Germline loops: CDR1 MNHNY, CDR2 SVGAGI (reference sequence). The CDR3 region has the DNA TGTGCCAGCAAAGACTATAGCTCCTATAATTCATCCCTTCACTTT. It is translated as CASKDYSSYNSSLHF.